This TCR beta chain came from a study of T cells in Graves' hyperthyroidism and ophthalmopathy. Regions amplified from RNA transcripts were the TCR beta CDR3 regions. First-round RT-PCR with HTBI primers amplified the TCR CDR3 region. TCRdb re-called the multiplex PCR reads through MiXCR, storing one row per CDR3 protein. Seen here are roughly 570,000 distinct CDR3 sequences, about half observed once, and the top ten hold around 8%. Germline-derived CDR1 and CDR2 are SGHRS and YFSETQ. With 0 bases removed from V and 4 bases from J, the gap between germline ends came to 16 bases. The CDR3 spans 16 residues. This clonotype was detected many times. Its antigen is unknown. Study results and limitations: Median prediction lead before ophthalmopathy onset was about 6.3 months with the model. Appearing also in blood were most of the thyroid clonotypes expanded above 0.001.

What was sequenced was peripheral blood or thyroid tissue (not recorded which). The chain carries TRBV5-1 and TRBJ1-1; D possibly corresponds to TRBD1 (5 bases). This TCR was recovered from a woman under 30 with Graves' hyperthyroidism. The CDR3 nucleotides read TGCGCCAGCAGCTTGGTATCCCTGGGGGGAGGCACTGAAGCTTTCTTT. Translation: CASSLVSLGGGTEAFF.